Each of the 21 T cell receptor beta chains below was sequenced from the same sample in a study of long-term antiretroviral therapy in people with HIV. The assay used was immunoSEQ (version v3.0), run at survey level. TCRdb keeps only in-frame clones here, not all; method: immunoSEQ multiplex PCR. The sample shows roughly 16,000 clones, roughly 94% of them seen only once. Specimen: unsorted PBMCs, collected 6.4 years after starting antiretroviral therapy. These receptor sequences come from a woman aged 45-65 years with HIV.

The CDR3 DNA follows: TGTGCCAGCAGCTTAGCTGGAGTGACCTACGAGCAGTACTTC. This translates into CASSLAGVTYEQYF. The chain joins TRBV7-2 to TRBJ2-7, with no clear D. V dropped 0 bases and J dropped 2 bases, with 8 bases sitting between them. Looked up from germline, CDR1 is SGHTA and CDR2 is FQGNSA. This CDR3 is 14 amino acids long.

This clone was observed a handful of times. The CDR3 here is CARRGGLDTDTQYF. CDR3 coding DNA: TGTGCCAGGAGAGGGGGGCTCGACACAGATACGCAGTATTTT. The chain uses TRBV5-8 and TRBJ2-3; either TRBD1 or TRBD2 may fit D (6 bases each). This CDR3 contains 14 residues. V was shortened by 8 bases and J by 2 bases, with 15 bases between the two germline ends. The V gene's germline CDR1 is SGHTS and CDR2 YDEGEE.

This clone was observed once. This chain joins TRBV4-2 and TRBJ2-1; TRBD2 aligns across 7 bases. The CDR3 runs to 13 residues. The V segment lost 11 bases and the J segment 1 base; nucleotides outside the gene matches: 5. CDR1 and CDR2 from the germline V gene are LGHNA and YNFKEQ. This chain's CDR3 is CAVGGGSYNEQFF. The CDR3, as DNA: TGTGCCGTGGGGGGAGGGTCCTACAATGAGCAGTTCTTC.

The J gene is TRBJ2-7, the V gene TRBV6-5; 7 bases are a match to TRBD1. The CDR3 totals 14 residues. J lost 7 bases, V lost 6 bases, and 12 bases had no gene match. Germline V gene data show CDR1 as MNHEY and CDR2 as SVGAGI. The CDR3 loop reads CASSLRQGSGEQYF. The CDR3 nucleotides are TGTGCCAGCAGCCTAAGACAGGGTTCGGGGGAGCAGTACTTC.

This clone was seen just once. The V call is TRBV2, the J call TRBJ2-5; 11 bases agree with TRBD2. V was pared by 7 bases and J by 1 base, with 8 bases of the junction left unmatched. Looked up from germline, CDR1 is SNHLY and CDR2 is FYNNEI. CDR3 size: 16 residues. CDR3 sequence: CASNRGLAGGQETQYF. CDR3 sequence (DNA): TGTGCCAGCAACAGAGGCCTAGCGGGAGGCCAAGAGACCCAGTACTTC. The complete variable domain, with remaining parts taken from reference TRBV2 and TRBJ2-5, reads EPEVTQTPSHQVTQMGQEVILRCVPISNHLYFYWYRQILGQKVEFLVSFYNNEISEKSEIFDDQFSVERPDGSNFTLKIRSTKLEDSAMYFCASNRGLAGGQETQYFGPGTRLLVL.

J is TRBJ2-7 and V is TRBV7-9; 8 nucleotides match TRBD1. CDR3 length equals 16 residues. Germline trimming cut 1 base from V and 3 bases from J; bases unmatched to any gene: 8. Germline CDR1 is SEHNR and CDR2 is FQNEAQ (reference sequence). CDR3 coding DNA: TGTGCCAGCAGCTTAGTTACCGGGACAGGAATCTACGAGCAGTACTTC. Translating it yields CASSLVTGTGIYEQYF. The variable domain in full, completed from reference TRBV7-9 and TRBJ2-7, reads DTGVSQNPRHKITKRGQNVTFRCDPISEHNRLYWYRQTLGQGPEFLTYFQNEAQLEKSRLLSDRFSAERPKGSFSTLEIQRTEQGDSAMYLCASSLVTGTGIYEQYFGPGTRLTVT.

The chain links TRBV6-6 to TRBJ1-1; D is ambiguous. The germline V gene has CDR1 MNHNY and CDR2 SVGAGI (reference sequence). The V and J ends lost 3 bases and 1 base respectively, with 6 bases between them. The CDR3 totals 13 residues. CDR3 loop: CASSYYENTEAFF. CDR3 DNA: TGTGCCAGCAGTTATTATGAGAACACTGAAGCTTTCTTT.

The chain is built from TRBV5-8 and TRBJ2-1; no definite D call. V was shortened by 3 bases and J by 3 bases, with 13 bases between the two germline ends. Germline lookup yields CDR1 SGHTS and CDR2 YDEGEE. CDR3 length: 15 amino acids. The CDR3, as DNA: TGTGCCAGCAGCTATGGGAATATTCACTACAATGAGCAGTTCTTC. It codes for CASSYGNIHYNEQFF.

The sample holds one count of this clone. V gene TRBV6-5 combines with J gene TRBJ2-7, with D uncertain. Germline V gene lookup returns CDR1 MNHEY and CDR2 SVGAGI. V was cut by 4 bases and J by 3 bases, with 19 bases left in between. This CDR3 region has 16 residues. The CDR3 protein is CASSFRMGHRGYEQYF. The CDR3, as DNA: TGTGCCAGCAGTTTCCGTATGGGCCATCGTGGCTACGAGCAGTACTTC.

This chain links TRBV7-9 with TRBJ2-7, with 10 positions matching TRBD2. Germline V CDR1 and CDR2: SEHNR, FQNEAQ (reference sequence). J was trimmed by 2 bases and V by 5 bases; bases with no gene match: 3. This CDR3 contains 14 residues. CDR3 in amino acids: CASSETSGPYEQYF. CDR3 coding DNA: TGTGCCAGCAGCGAGACTAGCGGGCCCTACGAGCAGTACTTC.

The chain joins TRBV18 to TRBJ2-2, with D unresolved. The germline V gene encodes CDR1 KGHSH and CDR2 LQKENI. Between the trimmed V and J ends, which lost 3 bases and 4 bases, there was a span of 12 bases. The CDR3 runs 15 residues. Here the CDR3 DNA reads TGTGCCAGCTCACCCCTGGACGACGCCACCGGGGAGCTGTTTTTT. Translating gives CASSPLDDATGELFF.

V is TRBV6-1 and J is TRBJ1-1, with 7 bases fitting TRBD1. V lost 2 bases and J lost 3; bases outside the gene matches: 15. The CDR3 has 18 amino acids. CDR1 is MNHNS and CDR2 is SASEGT in the germline V gene. The CDR3 DNA follows: TGTGCCAGCAGTGAACAAGGGGGCGCGTACATAAGGGACACTGAAGCTTTCTTT. Its translation is CASSEQGGAYIRDTEAFF.

V and J are TRBV6-5 and TRBJ1-2; D is unclear. V shed 0 bases and J shed 4 bases, with 12 bases lying between them. CDR1 MNHEY and CDR2 SVGAGI come from the germline V gene. This CDR3 has 15 residues. CDR3 nucleotide sequence: TGTGCCAGCAGTTACTCGTCAGGAAGGTTCTATGGCTACACCTTC. It codes for CASSYSSGRFYGYTF.

This sequence joins TRBV19 and TRBJ2-3; D uncertain. V was pared by 6 bases and J by 4 bases, with 8 bases between. CDR1 is LNHDA, CDR2 SQIVND, per germline (reference sequence). This CDR3 region has 12 residues. CDR3 residues: CASRPSADTQYF. CDR3 nucleotide sequence: TGTGCCAGTAGACCCAGCGCAGATACGCAGTATTTT.

The genes are TRBV4-1 and TRBJ2-5; 11 nucleotides align to TRBD2. This CDR3 has 16 amino acids. Germline V gene lookup returns CDR1 MGHRA and CDR2 YSYEKL. Trimming took 1 base from V and 7 from J; bases not matched to a gene: 8. CDR3 coding DNA: TGCGCCAGCAGCCAAGGGACTAGCGGGCCGAGAGGGACCCAGTACTTC. This codes for CASSQGTSGPRGTQYF.

The chain couples TRBV5-1 to TRBJ1-4; 7 bases line up with TRBD1. Trimming removed 4 bases from V and 3 bases from J; junction bases left unmatched: 6. CDR3 length equals 15 residues. Germline CDR1 is SGHRS and CDR2 is YFSETQ. In DNA form, the CDR3 reads TGCGCCAGCAGCGTCGACAGGGTGGCTAATGAAAAACTGTTTTTT. The encoded protein is CASSVDRVANEKLFF.

This clone was found a few times. The chain recombines TRBV27 with TRBJ1-4; D perhaps matches TRBD1 (6 bases). The CDR3 runs 15 residues. Per the germline V gene, CDR1 is MNHEY and CDR2 is SMNVEV (reference sequence). V lost 8 bases, J lost 7 bases, and 20 bases lay in between. Here the CDR3 reads CASRDTDTGFEKLFF. Here the CDR3 DNA reads TGTGCCAGCCGAGATACTGACACAGGGTTTGAAAAACTGTTTTTT.

The CDR3 reads CASSVGGTGNEQYF. The CDR3 DNA sequence: TGTGCCAGCAGCGTAGGGGGGACAGGCAACGAGCAGTACTTC. The V and J genes are TRBV9 and TRBJ2-7, with 8 bases aligning to TRBD1. Germline loops: CDR1 SGDLS, CDR2 YYNGEE. This CDR3 is built from 14 residues. With 0 bases clipped from V and 5 bases from J, the junction kept 4 bases outside the gene matches.

The chain joins TRBV7-8 to TRBJ2-3; 9 bases agree with TRBD2. Germline V gene data show CDR1 as SGHVS and CDR2 as FQNEAQ. The V segment lost 0 bases and the J segment 3 bases; nucleotides outside the gene matches: 4. This CDR3 comprises 16 residues. The CDR3 DNA is TGTGCCAGCAGCTTAGCGATAGCGGGAGCGACAGATACGCAGTATTTT. Translating gives CASSLAIAGATDTQYF.

The sample holds a few counts of this clone. The V call is TRBV5-6, the J call TRBJ2-5; 7 bases fit TRBD1. Germline CDR1 SGHDT, CDR2 YYEEEE. The CDR3 contains 13 residues. V was pared by 4 bases and J by 11 bases, with 11 bases of the junction left unmatched. The CDR3 spells CASSHGQAIGQYF. CDR3 coding DNA: TGTGCCAGCAGCCATGGACAGGCCATTGGGCAGTACTTC.

The V gene is TRBV9, the J gene TRBJ1-2; 7 bases are shared with TRBD1. Germline lookup yields CDR1 SGDLS and CDR2 YYNGEE. V shed 1 base, J shed 5 bases, and the junction held 11 bases outside the gene matches. The CDR3 loop spans 16 amino acids. The CDR3 here is CASSVIAKGADYGYTF. The CDR3 DNA is TGTGCCAGCAGCGTAATAGCGAAGGGGGCGGATTATGGCTACACCTTC.